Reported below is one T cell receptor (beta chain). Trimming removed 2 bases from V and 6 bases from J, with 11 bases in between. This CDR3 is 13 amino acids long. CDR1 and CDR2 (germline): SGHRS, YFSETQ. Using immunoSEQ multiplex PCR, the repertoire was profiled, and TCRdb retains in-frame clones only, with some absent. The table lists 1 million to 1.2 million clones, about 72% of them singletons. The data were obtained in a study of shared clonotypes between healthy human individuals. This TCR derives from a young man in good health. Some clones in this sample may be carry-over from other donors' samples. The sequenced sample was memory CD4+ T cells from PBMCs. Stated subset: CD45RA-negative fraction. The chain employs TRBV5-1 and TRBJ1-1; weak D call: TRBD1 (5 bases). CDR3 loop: CASSLSGGSEAFF. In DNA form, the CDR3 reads TGCGCCAGCAGCTTATCTGGGGGTTCTGAAGCTTTCTTT.